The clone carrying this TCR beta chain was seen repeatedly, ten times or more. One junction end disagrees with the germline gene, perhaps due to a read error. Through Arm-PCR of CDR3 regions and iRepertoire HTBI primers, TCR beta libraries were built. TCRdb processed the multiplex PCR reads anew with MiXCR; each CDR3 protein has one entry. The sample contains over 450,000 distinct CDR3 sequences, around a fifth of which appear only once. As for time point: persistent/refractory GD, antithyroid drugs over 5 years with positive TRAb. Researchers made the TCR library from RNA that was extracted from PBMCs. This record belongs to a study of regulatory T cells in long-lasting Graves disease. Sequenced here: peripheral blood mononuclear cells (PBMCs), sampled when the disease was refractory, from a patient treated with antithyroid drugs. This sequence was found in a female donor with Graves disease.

Here the CDR3 DNA reads TGTGCCAGCAGTCCTCAGCGGGACACCCAACCGACCTTC. Its protein is CASSPQRDTQPTF. The chain couples TRBV12-3 or TRBV12-4 to TRBJ2-7; the D gene is possibly TRBD2 (7 bases). The CDR3 is made up of 13 amino acids.